This TCR beta chain was recorded in a study of cytomegalovirus exposure and HLA in healthy donors. Whole-study context: The approximately 120 validation repertoires, a later analysis reported, used the same platform as the 666 repertoires from the first cohort. Study-level points and caveats: It was reportedly the case that the classifier diagnosed cytomegalovirus status with high specificity and sensitivity. Despite most TCR sequences being rare, some public TCRs occurred in many donors.

The donors were in the roughly 110-subject validation cohort; that cohort was separate from the 666-subject first cohort. The V end was cut by 2 bases, the J end by 5 bases, with 9 bases between. In germline, CDR1 is MRHNA, CDR2 SNTAGT. The length of the CDR3 is 13 residues. Some clones are missing from TCRdb's copy, which holds only in-frame ones; the method was immunoSEQ multiplex PCR. The data contain 180,000 or so clones, around nine tenths of them singletons. In regard to this clone: The antigen remains undetermined.

Sequences were obtained from PBMCs. The source of this sequence is a young man in good health and CMV-seropositive. The V call is TRBV6-4, the J call TRBJ1-2; D not resolved. The CDR3 reads CASSDPLEYGYTF. In DNA form, the CDR3 reads TGTGCCAGCAGTGACCCCCTCGAATATGGCTACACCTTC.